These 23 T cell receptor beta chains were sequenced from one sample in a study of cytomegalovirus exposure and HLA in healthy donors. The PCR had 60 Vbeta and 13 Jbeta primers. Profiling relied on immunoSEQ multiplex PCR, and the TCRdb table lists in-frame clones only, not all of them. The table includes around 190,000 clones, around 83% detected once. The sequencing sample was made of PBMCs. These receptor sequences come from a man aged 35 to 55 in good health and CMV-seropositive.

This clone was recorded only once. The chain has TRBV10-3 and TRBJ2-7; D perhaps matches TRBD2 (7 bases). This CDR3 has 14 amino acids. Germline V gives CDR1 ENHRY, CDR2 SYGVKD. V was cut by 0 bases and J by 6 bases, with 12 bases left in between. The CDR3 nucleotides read TGTGCCATCAGTGAGTCGAAGGGGGGGACCGAGCAGTACTTC. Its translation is CAISESKGGTEQYF.

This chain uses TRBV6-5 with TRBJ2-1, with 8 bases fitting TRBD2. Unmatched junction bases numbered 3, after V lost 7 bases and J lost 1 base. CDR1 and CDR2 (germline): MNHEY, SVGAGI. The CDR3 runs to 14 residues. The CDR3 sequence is CASNPGGSYNEQFF. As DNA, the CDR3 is TGTGCCAGCAATCCGGGAGGGTCCTACAATGAGCAGTTCTTC.

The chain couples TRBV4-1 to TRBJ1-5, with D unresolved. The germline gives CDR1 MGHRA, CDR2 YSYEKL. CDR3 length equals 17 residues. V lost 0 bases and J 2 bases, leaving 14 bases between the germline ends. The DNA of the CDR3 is TGCGCCAGCAGCCAAGATCAGTGGGCGCGGGGCAATCAGCCCCAGCATTTT. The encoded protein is CASSQDQWARGNQPQHF.

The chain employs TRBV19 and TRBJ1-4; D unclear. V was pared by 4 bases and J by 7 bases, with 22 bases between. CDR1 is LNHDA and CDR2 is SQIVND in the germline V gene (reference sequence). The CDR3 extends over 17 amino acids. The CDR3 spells CASSTRLREISAEKLFF. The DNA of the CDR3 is TGTGCCAGTAGTACGAGGCTGCGAGAGATTTCGGCTGAAAAACTGTTTTTT.

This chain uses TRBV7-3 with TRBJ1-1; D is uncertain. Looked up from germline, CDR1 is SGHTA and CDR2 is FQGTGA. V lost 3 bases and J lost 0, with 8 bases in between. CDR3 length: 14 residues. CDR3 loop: CASSFQFLNTEAFF. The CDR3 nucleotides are TGTGCCAGCAGCTTTCAGTTCTTGAACACTGAAGCTTTCTTT.

DNA for the CDR3: TGTGCCAGAAGCTCCCGGACTAGCGGGAGGGTAGGAGAGACCCAGTACTTC. This codes for CARSSRTSGRVGETQYF. The chain employs TRBV5-3 and TRBJ2-5; TRBD2 agrees at 15 bases. TRBV5-3 is reported as an ORF; its role is uncertain. Losses at the gene ends were 3 bases for V and 4 bases for J; bases not matched to a gene: 7. There are 17 residues in the CDR3.

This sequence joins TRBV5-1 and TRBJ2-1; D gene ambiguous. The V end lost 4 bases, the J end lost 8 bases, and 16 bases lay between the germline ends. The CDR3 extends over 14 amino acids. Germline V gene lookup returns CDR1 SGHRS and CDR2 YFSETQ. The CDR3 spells CASSLKQTLYEQFF. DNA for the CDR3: TGCGCCAGCAGCCTAAAGCAGACACTCTATGAGCAGTTCTTC.

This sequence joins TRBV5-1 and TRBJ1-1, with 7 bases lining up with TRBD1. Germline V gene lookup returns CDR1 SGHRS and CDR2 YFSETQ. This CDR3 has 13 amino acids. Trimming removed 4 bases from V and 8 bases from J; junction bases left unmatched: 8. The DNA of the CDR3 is TGCGCCAGCAGCCGTACGACAGGGCTAGAAGCTTTCTTT. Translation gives CASSRTTGLEAFF.

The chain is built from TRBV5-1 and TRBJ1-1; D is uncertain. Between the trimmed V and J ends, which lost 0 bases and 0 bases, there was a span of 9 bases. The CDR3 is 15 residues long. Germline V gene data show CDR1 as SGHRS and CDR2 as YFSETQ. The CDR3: CASSLVMGLNTEAFF. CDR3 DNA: TGCGCCAGCAGCTTGGTAATGGGCCTGAACACTGAAGCTTTCTTT.

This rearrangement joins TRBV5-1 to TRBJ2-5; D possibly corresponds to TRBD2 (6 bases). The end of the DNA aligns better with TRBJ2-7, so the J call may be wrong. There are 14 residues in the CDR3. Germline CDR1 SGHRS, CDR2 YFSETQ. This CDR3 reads CASSWGTASYEQYF. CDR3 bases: TGCGCCAGCAGCTGGGGGACTGCGTCCTACGAGCAGTACTTC.

CDR3 DNA sequence: TGCGCCAGCAGCAAAAGACAGCCGAACACTGAAGCTTTCTTT. Amino acid sequence: CASSKRQPNTEAFF. The chain carries TRBV5-1 and TRBJ1-1; D might be TRBD1 (5 bases). The V end was cut by 4 bases, the J end by 1 base, with 11 bases between. CDR1 is SGHRS, CDR2 YFSETQ, per germline. This CDR3 has 14 residues.

The CDR3 DNA is TGTGCCAGCAGCTTGCGGGGCTCCTTCTCCTACGAGCAGTACTTC. Residues: CASSLRGSFSYEQYF. The rearrangement uses TRBV7-2 and TRBJ2-7; D is possibly TRBD2 (6 bases). The V end lost 3 bases, the J end lost 0 bases, and 12 bases lay between the germline ends. Germline CDR1 SGHTA, CDR2 FQGNSA. The CDR3 runs to 15 residues.

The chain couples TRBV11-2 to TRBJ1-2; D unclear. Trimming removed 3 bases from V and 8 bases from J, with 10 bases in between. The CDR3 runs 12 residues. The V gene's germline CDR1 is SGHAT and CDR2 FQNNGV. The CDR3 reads CASSLVQWGYTF. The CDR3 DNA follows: TGTGCCAGCAGCTTGGTCCAGTGGGGCTACACCTTC.

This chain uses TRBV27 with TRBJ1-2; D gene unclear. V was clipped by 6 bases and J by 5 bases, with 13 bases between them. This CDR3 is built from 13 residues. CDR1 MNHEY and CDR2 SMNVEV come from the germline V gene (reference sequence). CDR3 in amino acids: CASSVSSFYGYTF. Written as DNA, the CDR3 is TGTGCCAGCAGCGTCAGTTCTTTTTATGGCTACACCTTC.

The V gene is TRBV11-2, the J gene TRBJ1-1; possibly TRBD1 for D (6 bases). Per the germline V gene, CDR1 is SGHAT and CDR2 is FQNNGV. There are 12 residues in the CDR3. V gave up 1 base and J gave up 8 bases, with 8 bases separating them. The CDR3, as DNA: TGTGCCAGCAGCTTAGCGACAGGCGAAGCTTTCTTT. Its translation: CASSLATGEAFF.

CDR3 in amino acids: CASRHTGTGPLETQYF. The CDR3 coding sequence is TGTGCCAGCAGACACACCGGGACAGGACCCCTGGAGACCCAGTACTTC. The chain uses TRBV2 and TRBJ2-5; 8 nucleotides agree with TRBD1. The germline gives CDR1 SNHLY, CDR2 FYNNEI. J was trimmed by 5 bases and V by 6 bases; bases with no gene match: 14. This CDR3 comprises 16 residues.

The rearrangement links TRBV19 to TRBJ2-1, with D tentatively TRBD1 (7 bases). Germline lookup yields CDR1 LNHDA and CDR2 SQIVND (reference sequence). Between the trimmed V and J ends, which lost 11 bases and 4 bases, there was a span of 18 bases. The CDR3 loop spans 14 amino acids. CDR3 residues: CASTPEGAYNEQFF. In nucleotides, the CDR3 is TGTGCCTCGACTCCGGAGGGGGCTTACAATGAGCAGTTCTTC.

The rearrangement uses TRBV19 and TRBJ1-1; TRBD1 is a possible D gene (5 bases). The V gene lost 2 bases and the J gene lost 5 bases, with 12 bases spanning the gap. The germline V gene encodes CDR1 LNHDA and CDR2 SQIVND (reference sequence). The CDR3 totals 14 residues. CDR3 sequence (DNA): TGTGCCAGTAGTATACCCCGGGGGGGGACTGAAGCTTTCTTT. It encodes CASSIPRGGTEAFF.

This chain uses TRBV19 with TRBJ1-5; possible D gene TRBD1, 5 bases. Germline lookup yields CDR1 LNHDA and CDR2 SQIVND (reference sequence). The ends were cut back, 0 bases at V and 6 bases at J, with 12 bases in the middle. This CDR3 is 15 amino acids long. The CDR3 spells CASSIDFGGSQPQHF. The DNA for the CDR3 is TGTGCCAGTAGTATAGATTTCGGGGGGAGTCAGCCCCAGCATTTT.

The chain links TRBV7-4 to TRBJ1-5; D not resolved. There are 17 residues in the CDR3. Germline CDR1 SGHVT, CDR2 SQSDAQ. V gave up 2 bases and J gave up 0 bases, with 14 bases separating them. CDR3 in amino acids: CASSLRNVANSNQPQHF. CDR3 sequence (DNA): TGTGCCAGCAGCTTAAGAAATGTAGCTAATAGCAATCAGCCCCAGCATTTT. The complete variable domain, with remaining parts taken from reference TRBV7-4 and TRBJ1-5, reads GAGVSQSPRYKVAKRGRDVALRCDSISGHVTLYWYRQTLGQGSEVLTYSQSDAQRDKSGRPSGRFSAERPERSVSTLKIQRTEQGDSAVYLCASSLRNVANSNQPQHFGDGTRLSIL.

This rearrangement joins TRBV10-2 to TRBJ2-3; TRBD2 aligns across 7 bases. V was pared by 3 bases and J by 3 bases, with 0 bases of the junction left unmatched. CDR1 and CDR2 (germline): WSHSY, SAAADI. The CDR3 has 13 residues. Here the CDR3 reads CASSELATDTQYF. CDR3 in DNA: TGCGCCAGCAGTGAACTAGCGACAGATACGCAGTATTTT.

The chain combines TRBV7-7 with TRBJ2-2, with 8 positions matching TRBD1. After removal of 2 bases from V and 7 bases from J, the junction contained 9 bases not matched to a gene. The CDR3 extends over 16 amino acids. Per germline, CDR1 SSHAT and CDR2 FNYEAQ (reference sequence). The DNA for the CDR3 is TGTGCCAGCAGCTTAAGCTGGCAGGGGGCCGGCGGGGAGCTGTTTTTT. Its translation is CASSLSWQGAGGELFF.

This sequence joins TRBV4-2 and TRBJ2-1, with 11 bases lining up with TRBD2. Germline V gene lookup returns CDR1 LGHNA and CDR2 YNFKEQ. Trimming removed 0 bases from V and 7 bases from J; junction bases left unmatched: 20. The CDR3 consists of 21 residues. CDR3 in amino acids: CASSQDTGGRLAGSARNEQFF. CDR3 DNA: TGTGCCAGCAGCCAAGATACCGGAGGGAGACTAGCGGGAAGTGCCCGGAATGAGCAGTTCTTC.